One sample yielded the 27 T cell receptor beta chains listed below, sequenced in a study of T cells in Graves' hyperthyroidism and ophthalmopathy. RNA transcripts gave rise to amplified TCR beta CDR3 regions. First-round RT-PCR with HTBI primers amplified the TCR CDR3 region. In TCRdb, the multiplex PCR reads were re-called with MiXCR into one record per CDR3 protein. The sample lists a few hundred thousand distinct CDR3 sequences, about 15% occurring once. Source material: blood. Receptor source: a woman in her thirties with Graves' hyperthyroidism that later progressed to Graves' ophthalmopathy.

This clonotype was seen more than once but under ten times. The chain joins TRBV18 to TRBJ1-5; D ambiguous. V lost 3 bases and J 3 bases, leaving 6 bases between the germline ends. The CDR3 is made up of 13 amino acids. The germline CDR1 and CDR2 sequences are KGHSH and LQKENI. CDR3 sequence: CASSPATNQPQHF. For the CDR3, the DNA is TGTGCCAGCTCACCCGCAACCAATCAGCCCCAGCATTTT.

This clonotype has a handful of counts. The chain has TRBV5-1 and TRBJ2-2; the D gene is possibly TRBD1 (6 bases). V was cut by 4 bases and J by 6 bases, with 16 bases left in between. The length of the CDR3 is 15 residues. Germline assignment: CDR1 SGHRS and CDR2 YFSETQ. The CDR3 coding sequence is TGCGCCAGCAGCAAAGGAGTTGGGGGCCCCGGGGAGCTGTTTTTT. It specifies CASSKGVGGPGELFF. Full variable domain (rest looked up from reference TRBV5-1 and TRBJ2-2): KAGVTQTPRYLIKTRGQQVTLSCSPISGHRSVSWYQQTPGQGLQFLFEYFSETQRNKGNFPGRFSGRQFSNSRSEMNVSTLELGDSALYLCASSKGVGGPGELFFGEGSRLTVL.

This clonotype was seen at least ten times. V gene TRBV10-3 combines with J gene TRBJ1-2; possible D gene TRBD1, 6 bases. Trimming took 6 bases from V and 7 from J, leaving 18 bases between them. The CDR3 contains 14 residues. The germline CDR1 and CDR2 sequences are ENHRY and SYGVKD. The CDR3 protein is CAISSLQGSVGYTF. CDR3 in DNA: TGTGCCATCAGCTCCTTGCAGGGGAGTGTTGGCTACACCTTC.

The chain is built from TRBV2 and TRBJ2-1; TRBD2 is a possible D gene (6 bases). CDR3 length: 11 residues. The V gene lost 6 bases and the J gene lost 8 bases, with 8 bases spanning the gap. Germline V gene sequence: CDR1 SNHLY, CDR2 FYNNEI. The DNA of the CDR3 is TGTGCCAGCAGATGGGGGGATGAGCAGTTCTTC. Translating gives CASRWGDEQFF. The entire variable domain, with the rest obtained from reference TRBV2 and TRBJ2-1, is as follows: EPEVTQTPSHQVTQMGQEVILRCVPISNHLYFYWYRQILGQKVEFLVSFYNNEISEKSEIFDDQFSVERPDGSNFTLKIRSTKLEDSAMYFCASRWGDEQFFGPGTRLTVL.

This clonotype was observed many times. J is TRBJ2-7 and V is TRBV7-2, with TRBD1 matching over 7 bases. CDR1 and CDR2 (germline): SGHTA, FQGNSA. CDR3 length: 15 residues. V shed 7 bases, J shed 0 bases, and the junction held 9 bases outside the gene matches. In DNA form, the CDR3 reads TGTGCCAGCAATGAGCTGGGACAGATCTCCTACGAGCAGTACTTC. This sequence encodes CASNELGQISYEQYF.

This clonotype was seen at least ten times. The CDR3 sequence: CASSLARGVETQYF. The CDR3 DNA sequence: TGTGCCAGCAGCTTAGCGCGGGGGGTGGAGACCCAGTACTTC. This sequence joins TRBV11-1 and TRBJ2-5; 8 nucleotides align to TRBD2. Unmatched junction bases numbered 2, after V lost 0 bases and J lost 5 bases. The CDR3 loop spans 14 amino acids. From germline, CDR1 is SGHAT and CDR2 FQDESV (reference sequence).

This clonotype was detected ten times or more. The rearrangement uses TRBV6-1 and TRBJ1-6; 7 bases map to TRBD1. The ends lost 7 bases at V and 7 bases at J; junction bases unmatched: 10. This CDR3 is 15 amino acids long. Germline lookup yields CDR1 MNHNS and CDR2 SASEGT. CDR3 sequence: CASTTSGQLNSPLHF. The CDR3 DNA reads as TGTGCCAGCACAACGTCGGGACAGTTAAATTCACCCCTCCACTTT.

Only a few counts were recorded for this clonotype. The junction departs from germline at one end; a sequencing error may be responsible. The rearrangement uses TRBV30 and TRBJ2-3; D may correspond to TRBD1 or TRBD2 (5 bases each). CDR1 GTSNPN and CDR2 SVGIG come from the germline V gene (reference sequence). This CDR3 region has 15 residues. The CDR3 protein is CAWTPRDRYTDTRYF. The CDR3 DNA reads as TGTGCCTGGACGCCCCGGGACCGATACACAGATACGCGGTATTTT.

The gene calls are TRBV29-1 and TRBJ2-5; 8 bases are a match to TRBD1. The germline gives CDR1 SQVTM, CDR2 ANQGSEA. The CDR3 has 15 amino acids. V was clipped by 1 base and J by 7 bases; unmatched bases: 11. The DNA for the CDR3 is TGCAGCGTTGAAGTAGGACAAACAGGGGGTCGGACCCAGTACTTC. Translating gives CSVEVGQTGGRTQYF.

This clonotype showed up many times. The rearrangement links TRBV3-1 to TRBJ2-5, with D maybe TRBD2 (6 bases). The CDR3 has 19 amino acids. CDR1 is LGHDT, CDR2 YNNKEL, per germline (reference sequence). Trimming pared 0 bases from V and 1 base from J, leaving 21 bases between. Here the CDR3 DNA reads TGTGCCAGCAGCCAAGAGGGGGGAGTAGCGGTGAGGTCCCAAGAGACCCAGTACTTC. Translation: CASSQEGGVAVRSQETQYF.

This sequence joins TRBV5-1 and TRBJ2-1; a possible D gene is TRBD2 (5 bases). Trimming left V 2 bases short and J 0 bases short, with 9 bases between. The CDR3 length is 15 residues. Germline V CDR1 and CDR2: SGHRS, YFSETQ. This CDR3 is CASSLTRASYNEQFF. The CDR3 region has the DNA TGCGCCAGCAGCTTAACGCGGGCCTCCTACAATGAGCAGTTCTTC. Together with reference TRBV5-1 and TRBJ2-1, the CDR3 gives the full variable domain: KAGVTQTPRYLIKTRGQQVTLSCSPISGHRSVSWYQQTPGQGLQFLFEYFSETQRNKGNFPGRFSGRQFSNSRSEMNVSTLELGDSALYLCASSLTRASYNEQFFGPGTRLTVL.

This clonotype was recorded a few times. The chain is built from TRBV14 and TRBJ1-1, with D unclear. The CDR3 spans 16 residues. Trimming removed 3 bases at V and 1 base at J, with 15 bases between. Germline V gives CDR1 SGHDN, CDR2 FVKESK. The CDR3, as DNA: TGTGCCAGCAGCCACCGACGGATAAATGAGAACACTGAAGCTTTCTTT. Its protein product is CASSHRRINENTEAFF.

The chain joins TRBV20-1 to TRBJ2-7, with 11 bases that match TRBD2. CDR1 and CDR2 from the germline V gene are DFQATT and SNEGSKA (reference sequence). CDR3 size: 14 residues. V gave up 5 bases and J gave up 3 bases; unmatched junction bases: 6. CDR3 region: CSAPGLAAYYEQYF. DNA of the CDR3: TGCAGTGCTCCGGGACTAGCGGCCTACTACGAGCAGTACTTC.

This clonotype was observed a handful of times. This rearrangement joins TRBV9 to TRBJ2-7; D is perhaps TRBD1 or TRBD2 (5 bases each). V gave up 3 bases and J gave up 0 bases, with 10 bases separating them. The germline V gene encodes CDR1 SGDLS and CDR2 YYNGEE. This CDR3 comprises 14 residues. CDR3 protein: CASSGGDLSYEQYF. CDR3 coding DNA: TGTGCCAGCAGCGGAGGGGACCTCTCCTACGAGCAGTACTTC.

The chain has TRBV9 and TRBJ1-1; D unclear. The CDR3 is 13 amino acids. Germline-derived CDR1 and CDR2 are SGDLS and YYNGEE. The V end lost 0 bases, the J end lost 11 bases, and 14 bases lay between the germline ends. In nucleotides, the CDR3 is TGTGCCAGCAGCGTAGCTACTCGGGATACGGCTTTCTTT. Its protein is CASSVATRDTAFF.

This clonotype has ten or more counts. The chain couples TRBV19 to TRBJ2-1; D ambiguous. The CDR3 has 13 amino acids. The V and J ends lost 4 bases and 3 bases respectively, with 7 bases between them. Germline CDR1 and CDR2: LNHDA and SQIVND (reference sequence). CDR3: CASSTASYNEQFF. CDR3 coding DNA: TGTGCCAGTAGTACGGCCAGCTACAATGAGCAGTTCTTC.

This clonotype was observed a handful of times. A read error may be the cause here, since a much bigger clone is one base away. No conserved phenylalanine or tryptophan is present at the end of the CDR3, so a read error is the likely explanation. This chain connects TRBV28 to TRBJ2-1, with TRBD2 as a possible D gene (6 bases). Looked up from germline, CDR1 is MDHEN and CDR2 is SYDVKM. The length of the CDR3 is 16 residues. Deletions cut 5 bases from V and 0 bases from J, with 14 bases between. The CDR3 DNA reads TGTGCCAGCAGTCGGGACTCCTTAAGCTCCTACAATGAGCAGTTCTCC. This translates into CASSRDSLSSYNEQFS.

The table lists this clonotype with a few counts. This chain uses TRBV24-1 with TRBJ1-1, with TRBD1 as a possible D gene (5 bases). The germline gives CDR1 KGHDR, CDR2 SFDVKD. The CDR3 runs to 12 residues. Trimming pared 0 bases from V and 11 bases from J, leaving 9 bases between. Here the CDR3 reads CATSDLIGVAFF. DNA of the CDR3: TGTGCCACCAGTGATTTGATAGGGGTGGCTTTCTTT.

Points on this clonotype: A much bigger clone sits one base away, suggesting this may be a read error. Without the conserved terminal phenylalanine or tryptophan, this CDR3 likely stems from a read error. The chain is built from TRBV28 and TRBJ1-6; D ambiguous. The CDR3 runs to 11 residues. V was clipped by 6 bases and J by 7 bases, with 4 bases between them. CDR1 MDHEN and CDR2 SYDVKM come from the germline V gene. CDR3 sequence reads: CASRQNSPLHC. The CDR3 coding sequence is TGTGCCAGCAGACAGAATTCACCCCTCCACTGT.

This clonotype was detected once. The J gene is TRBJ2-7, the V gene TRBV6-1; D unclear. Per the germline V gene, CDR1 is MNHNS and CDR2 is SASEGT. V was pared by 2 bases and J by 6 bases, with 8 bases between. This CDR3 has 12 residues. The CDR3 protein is CASSEMRTEQYF. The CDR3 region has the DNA TGTGCCAGCAGTGAAATGAGAACCGAGCAGTACTTC.

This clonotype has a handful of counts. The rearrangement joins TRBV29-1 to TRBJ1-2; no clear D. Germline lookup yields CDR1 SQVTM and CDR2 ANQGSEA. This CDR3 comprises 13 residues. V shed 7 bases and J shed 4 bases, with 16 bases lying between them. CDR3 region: CSADPGGVYGYTF. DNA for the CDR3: TGCAGCGCCGACCCGGGTGGGGTCTATGGCTACACCTTC.

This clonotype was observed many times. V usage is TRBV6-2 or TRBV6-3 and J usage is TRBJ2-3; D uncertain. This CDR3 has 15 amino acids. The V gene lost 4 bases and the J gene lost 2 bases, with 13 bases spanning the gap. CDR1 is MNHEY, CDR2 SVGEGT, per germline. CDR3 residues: CASSSLTNPTDTQYF. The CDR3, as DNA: TGTGCCAGCAGTTCTCTGACAAATCCCACAGATACGCAGTATTTT.

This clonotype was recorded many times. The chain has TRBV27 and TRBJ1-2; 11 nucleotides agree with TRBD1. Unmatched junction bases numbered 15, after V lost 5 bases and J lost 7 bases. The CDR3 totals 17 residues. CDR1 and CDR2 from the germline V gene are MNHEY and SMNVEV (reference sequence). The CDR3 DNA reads TGTGCCAGCAGTCTGGAGGACCCGCGGACAGGGGGCTTTGGCTACACCTTC. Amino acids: CASSLEDPRTGGFGYTF.

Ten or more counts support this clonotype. CDR3 residues: CASSDPEGVPSYNEQFF. The CDR3 nucleotides are TGTGCCAGCAGTGACCCGGAAGGAGTCCCATCCTACAATGAGCAGTTCTTC. The chain uses TRBV6-1 and TRBJ2-1; no firm D call. The CDR3 has 17 residues. Germline V CDR1 and CDR2: MNHNS, SASEGT. Trimming stripped 3 bases from V and 1 base from J, with 16 bases between.

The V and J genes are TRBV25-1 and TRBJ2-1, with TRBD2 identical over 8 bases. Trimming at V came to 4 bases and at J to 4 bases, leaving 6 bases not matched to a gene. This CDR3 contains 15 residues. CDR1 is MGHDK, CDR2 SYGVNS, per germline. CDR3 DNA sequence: TGTGCCAGCAGTGCCGCAGCGGGAGAATACAATGAGCAGTTCTTC. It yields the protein CASSAAAGEYNEQFF. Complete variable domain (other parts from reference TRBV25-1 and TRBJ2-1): EADIYQTPRYLVIGTGKKITLECSQTMGHDKMYWYQQDPGMELHLIHYSYGVNSTEKGDLSSESTVSRIRTEHFPLTLESARPSHTSQYLCASSAAAGEYNEQFFGPGTRLTVL.

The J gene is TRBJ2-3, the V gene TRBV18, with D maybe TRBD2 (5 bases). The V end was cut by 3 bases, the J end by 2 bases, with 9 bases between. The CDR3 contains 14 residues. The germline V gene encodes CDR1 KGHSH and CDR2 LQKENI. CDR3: CASSPQRNTDTQYF. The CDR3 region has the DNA TGTGCCAGCTCACCGCAGCGGAACACAGATACGCAGTATTTT.

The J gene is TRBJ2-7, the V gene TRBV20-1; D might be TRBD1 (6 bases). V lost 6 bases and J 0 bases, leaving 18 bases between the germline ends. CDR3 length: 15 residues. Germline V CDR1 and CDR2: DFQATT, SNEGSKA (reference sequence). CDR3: CSARGGNRDSYEQYF. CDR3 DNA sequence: TGCAGTGCCAGGGGTGGCAACAGGGACTCCTACGAGCAGTACTTC.